The rows below give T cell receptor beta chains drawn from one sample of a study of T cells in Graves' hyperthyroidism and ophthalmopathy. TCRdb re-called the multiplex PCR reads with MiXCR, one entry per CDR3 protein. The sample carries about 640,000 distinct CDR3 sequences, around 21% recorded once. Sequencing used blood. These receptors all come from a man aged 25-40 years with Graves' ophthalmopathy. CDR3s include the opening cysteine and the closing phenylalanine or tryptophan. The order of the fields is V gene, CDR3 protein.

TRBV29-1 | CSVRAGGQGNGYTF
TRBV28 | CASSFPGAAGETQYF
TRBV20-1 | CSALLGANYGYTF
TRBV6-1 | CASSELWTSGNNEQFF
TRBV7-2 | CASSLGSGREGDTQYF
TRBV14 | CASSQWRPPDRVINFTGELFF
TRBV3-1 | CASSQEFIENTEAFF
TRBV6-1 | CASSLGQELFF
TRBV12-3/TRBV12-4 | CASSLGGGGQPQHF
TRBV11-2 | CASSRVGTGDNSPFHF
TRBV5-1 | CASSLASGRGYEQYF
TRBV29-1 | CSVEMSGLSTGELFF
TRBV4-1 | CASSRPMTGAGELFF
TRBV27 | CASSAVEGYGYTF
TRBV28 | CASSLSAGGPVAKNIQYF
TRBV10-3 | CAISEGQGASPGANVLTF